This T cell receptor (beta chain) was captured in a study of blood T cell repertoires in COVID-19. In the study overall: Researchers got acute and convalescent COVID-19 samples from the United States, Italy and Spain. Sample material is recorded as cDNA or gDNA derived from T cells, B-cell-depleted T cells, or PBMCs.

The V gene's germline CDR1 is SGHRS and CDR2 YFSETQ. The ends were cut back, 0 bases at V and 0 bases at J, with 7 bases in the middle. This CDR3 spans 14 amino acids. Assay: immunoSEQ multiplex PCR; the TCRdb copy retains only in-frame clones and omits some. The data contain 180,000 or so clones, 70% to 85% of them singletons. The chain uses TRBV5-1 and TRBJ2-7; D unclear. This receptor was identified in a woman of 80 years or more with acute or convalescent COVID-19. Specimen: peripheral blood. CDR3 in DNA: TGCGCCAGCAGCTTGGTGGCGGCCTCCTACGAGCAGTACTTC. Translation: CASSLVAASYEQYF.